In this sample, the clone carrying this T cell receptor beta chain turned up many times. The antigen is unknown. Per germline, CDR1 ENHRY and CDR2 SYGVKD. The CDR3 is 14 amino acids. Between the trimmed V and J ends, which lost 4 bases and 0 bases, there was a span of 8 bases. This record belongs to a study of blood T cells in healthy people across ages. Together with a sample-barcoded 5' primer, a J-beta primer mix was included in a second PCR lasting about 7 to 11 cycles. Every sample returned 2.5 million or more CDR3-containing paired-end reads. TCRdb called the 5' RACE reads again in MiXCR, with one record for every CDR3 protein. In the table there are about 320,000 distinct CDR3 sequences, 25% to 30% of which are singletons. Whole-study findings and limits: Per million T cells, TCR beta diversity dropped roughly linearly as age increased.

The genes are TRBV10-3 and TRBJ2-3; weak D call: TRBD2 (6 bases). The TCR originated in a woman aged 70-85 years in good health. Specimen: blood. The CDR3 nucleotides read TGTGCCATCAGTGCCGGGACTAGCACAGATACGCAGTATTTT. It translates to CAISAGTSTDTQYF.